This TCR beta chain is from a study of cytomegalovirus exposure and HLA in healthy donors (dated by TCRdb to 2016 to 2017). Turning to the overall study: In an earlier analysis of roughly 500 of the donors, 276 Gb of sequence data and 100 million or so unique TCR beta sequences from about 179 million T cells were reported. Around 320 gigabases of sequencing data and tens of millions of unique TCR sequences were included in an early release covering 550 to 800 HLA-typed donors. Of the roughly 390 genotyped donors, 75% to 85% were placed in the genetic ancestry cluster associated with self-reported Caucasian donors. The aim of the study was to test whether cataloging public T cell receptors could identify signatures of past pathogen exposure. Using immunosequencing, the study profiled T cell repertoires from 640 or so subjects and related those repertoires to cytomegalovirus serostatus. A separate validation cohort of 90 to 150 different subjects was used in addition to the roughly 670-subject first cohort. To predict cytomegalovirus infection status, the study brought together high-throughput TCR immunosequencing, statistical association of individual TCRs with disease status, and machine learning. A later analysis re-analyzed previously published TCR beta repertoires from 500 to 700 donors and added high-resolution HLA genotyping to study TCR occurrence patterns. The later analysis used no new phenotypic data to find candidate immune exposures, relying instead on TCR beta sequences and their occurrence across donors. An earlier analysis of approximately 580 of the donors used high-throughput TCR beta sequencing to judge whether each TCR beta V gene segment behaved as functional or pseudogenic. Donor age, sex, ethnicity and CMV serostatus were collected together with the repertoire data. A later genetic analysis took genome-wide SNP genotypes for about three fifths of the roughly 670 donors and used that subset as a discovery cohort. Every discovery cohort repertoire had been produced on one sequencing platform. HLA typing included class I and class II loci at four-digit resolution. The number of donors typed differed by locus, with roughly 620-630 for A, B, C, DRB1 and DQB1, around 500 for DQA1, 600 to 610 for DPA1, and some 440 for DPB1. Because of strong linkage in the cohort, five DR-DQ haplotypes were treated as single units for association and clustering. Across some 400 genotyped donors of the cohort, an average of about 220,000 unique TCR beta nucleotide sequences per donor were sequenced, and 15% to 20% of those sequences were non-productive.

In total, 600 or so healthy bone marrow donors made up the cohort. Cohort members were all nominally healthy when sampled, although unrecorded immune exposures were likely present. The donor tested CMV seronegative, placing the donor among the 350 or so seronegative members of the cohort. A peripheral blood sample was collected from each donor, and TCR beta sequencing was performed on peripheral blood mononuclear cells. The Qiagen DNeasy Blood Extraction Kit was used to extract genomic DNA from the blood cell samples. The paper's findings and limits, for the study overall: Only TCR beta chains were sequenced in this cohort, and the absence of alpha or paired-chain data limited detectable features. In both the original and validation cohorts, the classifier was reported to diagnose cytomegalovirus status with high specificity and sensitivity. Presence/absence analyses assumed roughly uniform sequencing depth across donors, an assumption that may not hold. Correlated functional status among segregating V segments might reflect linkage disequilibrium, but an unknown experimental factor could not be ruled out. A group of highly shared sequence variants was considered likely to be a technical artifact of the sequencing pipeline. The study listed 164 TCR beta chains as associated with cytomegalovirus. According to a later analysis, parvovirus B19, influenza, CMV and Epstein-Barr virus appeared linked to several top co-occurrence clusters. According to a later analysis, TCR association rates differed among HLA loci, with DRB1 alleles showing the most associated TCRs and HLA-C alleles showing the fewest. In a later analysis, some 17,000 TCR beta sequences were associated with specific HLA alleles at a false discovery rate of 0.05. In an earlier analysis of 587 of the donors, most TCR beta V segments appeared in productive rearrangements about 90% or about 30% of the time, broadly matching IMGT annotations. Compared with equally common non-associated chains, HLA-associated TCR beta chains in a later analysis were more clonally expanded and had lower generation probabilities. Because counts were too low, seventeen rarely observed V segments, including chromosome 9 orphons, were excluded from the earlier analysis of 587 of the donors. Immune exposure information for the cohort was limited to CMV serostatus. A few of the identified cytomegalovirus-associated TCR beta chains were confirmed in vitro to be specific for cytomegalovirus antigens. Across donors, most TCR sequences were observed very rarely, whereas some public TCRs were present in many individuals. A further reported finding was that TCR beta sequences accurately predicted the HLA-A and HLA-B alleles for most subjects in the first cohort. According to a later genetic analysis, donors in an Asian-associated ancestry cluster had fewer N-insertions in productive TCRs than the approximately 650-donor mean. Assigning TCR associations to individual alleles was difficult when HLA alleles, especially DR and DQ, strongly co-occurred. Because some donors lacked HLA typing at each locus, the association tests relied only on the typed subset. A later genetic analysis associated a missense DCLRE1C variant with V-gene and J-gene trimming of TCR beta chains, and an independent cohort replicated the association. According to the authors, the approach could potentially be generalized to other disease states and immunological phenotypes. In a later analysis, most CMV-associated TCR beta chains were found to appear HLA-restricted, with HLA associations seemingly driven largely by CMV exposure.

Only a few counts were recorded for this clone. The clone's antigen remains unknown. No much larger clone exists at a distance of one base, and base qualities are not known. The library was made by the immunoSEQ multiplex PCR assay. A mixture of 60 forward primers for TCR Vbeta segments and 13 reverse primers for TCR Jbeta segments was used in the multiplex PCR. A multiplex PCR assay on genomic DNA amplified the CDR3 region of rearranged TCR beta genes. The amplified TCR beta libraries were sequenced on the Illumina HiSeq System as 87-base-pair reads. Per the source publication's procedure: A later analysis counted 65 million to 90 million unique TCR beta chains across the roughly 700 repertoires, and some 12 million of these chains were shared by at least two donors. To remove PCR and sequencing errors, raw reads were error-corrected and collapsed into unique sequences using a nearest-neighbor algorithm that merged closely related sequences. V, D and J gene segments were assigned by aligning CDR3 sequences to IMGT reference sequences. Each retained sequence needed at least a six-nucleotide match to both a V gene segment and a J gene segment. Rearrangements were classified as productive when the CDR3 lacked stop codons and remained in frame with V and J, and all other rearrangements were classified as non-productive. Following IMGT convention, CDR3 was defined as the stretch from the second conserved V-encoded cysteine to the conserved J-encoded phenylalanine. The earlier analysis of 587 of the donors excluded sequences that lacked an unambiguous match to a single V gene segment. In an earlier analysis of roughly 600 of the donors, a V segment was called functional when productive rearrangements were above 56.7%, and segregating when the standard deviation between donors exceeded 5%. To diagnose cytomegalovirus status from the catalog of TCR beta chain sequences, a statistical classification framework was built. In a later analysis, TCR nucleotide sequences were compared against IMGT/GENE-DB human TR gene sequences so that V and J genes could be assigned. Using the TCRdist pipeline, a later analysis assigned CDR3 sequences along with most-parsimonious VDJ recombination scenarios. In a later analysis, each TCR beta chain was defined by its CDR3 amino acid sequence together with its V-gene family, and reads without a unique V-gene family were excluded. As a way to deal with suspected cross-contamination and a sequencing artifact, a later analysis dropped 450 to 600 nucleotide sequences that were highly shared and had low generation probability. For each public chain, a later analysis derived a clonal expansion index from normalized ranks of inferred template counts within each repertoire. A later analysis computed generation probabilities with a VDJ recombination model fitted to out-of-frame rearrangements, and checked the results against IGoR. Hypergeometric tests were used in a later analysis to score TCR-TCR, TCR-HLA and TCR-CMV co-occurrence, with a repertoire-size bias correction applied to the TCR pairs. A later analysis estimated false discovery rates by permuting HLA or CMV assignments 20 times. In a later analysis, co-occurring TCRs were grouped using DBSCAN, and TCRdist sequence similarity was added for clustering within HLA-allele-positive subsets. Repertoires with fewer than 30,000 or more than 120,000 public chains were left out of co-occurrence clustering, as were five repertoires with anomalous nucleotide sharing. Here the immuneACCESS table is served through TCRdb, limited to in-frame sequences with V and J called. Missing clones are a known gap in these copies; in checked studies unresolved V genes cover under half, and the rest lacks a known reason. That table furnishes V, J and clone size, whereas the DNA furnished D and trimming. The sample has approximately 53,000 clones on record, approximately 70% of them singletons. The ten most abundant clones make up about 9.1% of the sample.

The clonotype was recovered from a woman in her fifties or sixties in good health and CMV-seronegative. Sequencing was done on a sample of PBMCs.

At the DNA level, the sequence is TGTGCCACTGACAATGAGCAGTTCTTC. This translates into CATDNEQFF. The chain employs TRBV7-9 and TRBJ2-1; confidence is insufficient to name the D gene. The cysteine opens and the phenylalanine closes a CDR3 of 9 amino acids. Only the CDR3 part of the read is kept: 27 bases, read in frame from the first base. According to the germline V gene (reference sequence), CDR1 reads SEHNR and CDR2 reads FQNEAQ. The V and J ends are trimmed by 10 bases and 5 bases, leaving 3 bases between them.